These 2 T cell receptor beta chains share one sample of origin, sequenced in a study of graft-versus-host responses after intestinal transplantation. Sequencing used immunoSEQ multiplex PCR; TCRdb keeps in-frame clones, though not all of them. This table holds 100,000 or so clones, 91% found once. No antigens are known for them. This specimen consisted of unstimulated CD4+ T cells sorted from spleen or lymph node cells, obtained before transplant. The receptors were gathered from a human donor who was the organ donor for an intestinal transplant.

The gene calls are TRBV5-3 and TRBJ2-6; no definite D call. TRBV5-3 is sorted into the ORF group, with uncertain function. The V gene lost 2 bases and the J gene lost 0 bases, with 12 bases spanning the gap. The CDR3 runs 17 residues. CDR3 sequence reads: CARSFSRLISGANVLTF. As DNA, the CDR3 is TGTGCCAGAAGCTTTTCCCGGTTGATCTCTGGGGCCAACGTCCTGACTTTC.

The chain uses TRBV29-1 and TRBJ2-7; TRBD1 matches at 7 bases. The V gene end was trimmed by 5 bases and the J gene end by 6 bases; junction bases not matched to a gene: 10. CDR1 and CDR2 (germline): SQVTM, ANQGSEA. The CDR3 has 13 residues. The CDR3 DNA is TGCAGCGTTTCTACGGGACAGTCGACCGAGCAGTACTTC. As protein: CSVSTGQSTEQYF.